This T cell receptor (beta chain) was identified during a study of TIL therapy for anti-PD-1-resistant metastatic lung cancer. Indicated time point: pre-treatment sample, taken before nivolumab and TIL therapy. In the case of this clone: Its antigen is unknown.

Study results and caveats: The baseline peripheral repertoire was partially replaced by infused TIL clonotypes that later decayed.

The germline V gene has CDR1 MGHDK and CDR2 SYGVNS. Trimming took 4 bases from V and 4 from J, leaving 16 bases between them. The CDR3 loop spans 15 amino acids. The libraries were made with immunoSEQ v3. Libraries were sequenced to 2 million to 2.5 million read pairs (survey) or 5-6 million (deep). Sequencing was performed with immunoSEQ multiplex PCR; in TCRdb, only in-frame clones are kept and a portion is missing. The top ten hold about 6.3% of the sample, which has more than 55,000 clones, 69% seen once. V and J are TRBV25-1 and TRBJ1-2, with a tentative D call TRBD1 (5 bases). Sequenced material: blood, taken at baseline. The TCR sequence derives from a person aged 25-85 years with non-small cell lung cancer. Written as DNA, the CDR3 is TGTGCCAGCAGTGCTGGGACTACGGATAGCTATGGCTACACCTTC. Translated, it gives CASSAGTTDSYGYTF.